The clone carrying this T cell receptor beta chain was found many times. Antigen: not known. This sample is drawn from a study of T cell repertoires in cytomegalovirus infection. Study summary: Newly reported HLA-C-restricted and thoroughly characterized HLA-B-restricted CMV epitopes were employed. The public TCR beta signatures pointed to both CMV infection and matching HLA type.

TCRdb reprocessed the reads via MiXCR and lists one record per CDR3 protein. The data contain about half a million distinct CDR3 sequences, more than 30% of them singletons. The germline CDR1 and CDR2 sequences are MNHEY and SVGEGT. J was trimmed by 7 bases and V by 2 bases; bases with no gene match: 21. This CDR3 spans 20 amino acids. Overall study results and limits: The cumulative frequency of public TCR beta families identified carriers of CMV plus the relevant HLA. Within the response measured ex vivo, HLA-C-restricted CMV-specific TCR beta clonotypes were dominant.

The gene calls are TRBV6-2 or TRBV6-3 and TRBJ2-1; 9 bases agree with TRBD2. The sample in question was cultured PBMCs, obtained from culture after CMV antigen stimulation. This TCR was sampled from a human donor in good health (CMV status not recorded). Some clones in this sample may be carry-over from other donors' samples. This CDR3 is CASSYRPSSRRREGRNEQFF. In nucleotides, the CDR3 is TGTGCCAGCAGTTACCGACCCTCTAGTCGAAGGCGGGAGGGCCGGAATGAGCAGTTCTTC.